Below are 29 T cell receptor beta chains sequenced from a single sample in a study of early T cells in non-severe SARS-CoV-2 infection. In TCRdb, the 5' RACE reads were re-called with MiXCR into one record per CDR3 protein. The sample gives about 48,000 distinct CDR3 sequences, approximately 5.6% of which show up once; approximately 4.1% is in the top ten. Sample: whole blood. Every receptor here comes from an adult who was a healthcare worker with PCR-confirmed SARS-CoV-2 infection or an uninfected control (not recorded which).

In its sample, this clonotype was seen many times. V is TRBV5-1 and J is TRBJ2-7; possible D gene TRBD2, 6 bases. The germline V gene has CDR1 SGHRS and CDR2 YFSETQ. CDR3 length: 17 amino acids. V shed 0 bases and J shed 6 bases, with 22 bases lying between them. The CDR3: CASSLALGAGGPLEQYF. DNA of the CDR3: TGCGCCAGCAGCTTGGCCTTGGGAGCCGGGGGACCGCTCGAGCAGTACTTC.

In this sample, this clonotype turned up many times. The chain couples TRBV7-2 to TRBJ1-2; 7 bases fit TRBD1. Losses at the gene ends were 5 bases for V and 2 bases for J; bases not matched to a gene: 2. In germline, CDR1 is SGHTA, CDR2 FQGNSA. This CDR3 has 13 amino acids. The CDR3 loop reads CASSPTGNYGYTF. The CDR3 DNA follows: TGTGCCAGCAGCCCGACAGGGAACTATGGCTACACCTTC.

In this sample, this clonotype turned up a few times. The rearrangement uses TRBV5-1 and TRBJ2-3; D is undetermined. V shed 3 bases and J shed 1 base, with 6 bases lying between them. Germline V gene data show CDR1 as SGHRS and CDR2 as YFSETQ. CDR3 length equals 13 residues. CDR3 amino acids: CASSYRGTDTQYF. The CDR3 DNA reads TGCGCCAGCAGCTACCGGGGCACAGATACGCAGTATTTT. Complete variable domain (other parts from reference TRBV5-1 and TRBJ2-3): KAGVTQTPRYLIKTRGQQVTLSCSPISGHRSVSWYQQTPGQGLQFLFEYFSETQRNKGNFPGRFSGRQFSNSRSEMNVSTLELGDSALYLCASSYRGTDTQYFGPGTRLTVL.

This clonotype was counted many times. The chain is built from TRBV6-5 and TRBJ2-1, with TRBD2 matching over 11 bases. The CDR3 contains 15 residues. The germline V gene has CDR1 MNHEY and CDR2 SVGAGI. V lost 6 bases to trimming and J lost 7 bases; unmatched junction nucleotides: 8. The CDR3 is CASRLSGGAGNEQFF. Here the CDR3 DNA reads TGTGCCAGCAGACTTAGCGGGGGGGCCGGTAATGAGCAGTTCTTC.

At least ten counts were recorded for this clonotype. V and J are TRBV7-9 and TRBJ2-7, with D unresolved. There are 11 residues in the CDR3. Germline-derived CDR1 and CDR2 are SEHNR and FQNEAQ (reference sequence). Trimming removed 1 base from V and 6 bases from J, with 4 bases in between. CDR3 sequence: CASSLVGEQYF. In DNA, the CDR3 is TGTGCCAGCAGCTTAGTAGGCGAGCAGTACTTC.

The gene calls are TRBV5-1 and TRBJ2-7; 7 bases are a match to TRBD1. The CDR3 length is 13 residues. Germline loops: CDR1 SGHRS, CDR2 YFSETQ. J lost 2 bases, V lost 6 bases, and 5 bases had no gene match. The CDR3 DNA follows: TGCGCCAGCAAACAGGGGTCTACCTACGAGCAGTACTTC. Protein sequence: CASKQGSTYEQYF.

There are many counts of this clonotype. The chain combines TRBV12-3 or TRBV12-4 with TRBJ2-3; D uncertain. V was clipped by 7 bases and J by 2 bases, with 7 bases between them. The CDR3 has 12 residues. For the CDR3, the DNA is TGTGCCAGCACCGACATCACAGATACGCAGTATTTT. Its protein product is CASTDITDTQYF.

This clonotype was observed a few times. V is TRBV4-1 and J is TRBJ2-5; TRBD2 agrees at 10 bases. V lost 7 bases to trimming and J lost 2 bases; unmatched junction nucleotides: 7. The CDR3 contains 15 residues. The germline CDR1 and CDR2 sequences are MGHRA and YSYEKL. CDR3 sequence: CASKKGSGGQETQYF. The CDR3 DNA reads as TGCGCCAGCAAAAAGGGTAGCGGGGGGCAAGAGACCCAGTACTTC.

In its sample, this clonotype was seen many times. This chain joins TRBV7-2 and TRBJ2-1; a possible D gene is TRBD2 (6 bases). Between the trimmed V and J ends, which lost 5 bases and 1 base, there was a span of 12 bases. This CDR3 has 15 amino acids. Germline V gene lookup returns CDR1 SGHTA and CDR2 FQGNSA. CDR3 protein: CASSLARGSYNEQFF. The CDR3 coding sequence is TGTGCCAGCAGCCTCGCGCGGGGATCCTACAATGAGCAGTTCTTC.

Of note for this clonotype: A read error may be the cause here, since a much bigger clone is one base away. This chain links TRBV7-7 with TRBJ1-1; D gene ambiguous. The germline V gene has CDR1 SSHAT and CDR2 FNYEAQ (reference sequence). CDR3 size: 13 residues. The CDR3 reads CVSSLERGTEAFF. The CDR3 bases are TGTGTCAGCAGCTTAGAACGAGGGACTGAAGCTTTCTTT.

The chain carries TRBV27 and TRBJ1-2; D is unresolved. From germline, CDR1 is MNHEY and CDR2 SMNVEV (reference sequence). This CDR3 is 12 amino acids long. Trimming left V 0 bases short and J 4 bases short, with 3 bases between. The CDR3 loop is CASSLSGYGYTF. In nucleotides, the CDR3 is TGTGCCAGCAGTTTATCCGGCTATGGCTACACCTTC.

J is TRBJ1-5 and V is TRBV27, with D perhaps matching TRBD1 (5 bases). In germline, CDR1 is MNHEY, CDR2 SMNVEV (reference sequence). Deletions cut 6 bases from V and 4 bases from J, with 10 bases between. This CDR3 comprises 13 residues. Written as DNA, the CDR3 is TGTGCCAGCAGCAGGGAGCTAAATCAGCCCCAGCATTTT. This translates into CASSRELNQPQHF.

The V call is TRBV5-1, the J call TRBJ1-4; no clear D gene. Germline V CDR1 and CDR2: SGHRS, YFSETQ. The CDR3 has 11 residues. Trimming removed 2 bases from V and 6 bases from J, with 2 bases in between. CDR3 sequence reads: CASSFDEKLFF. The CDR3, as DNA: TGCGCCAGCAGCTTTGATGAAAAACTGTTTTTT. The variable domain in full, with the rest retrieved from reference TRBV5-1 and TRBJ1-4, is KAGVTQTPRYLIKTRGQQVTLSCSPISGHRSVSWYQQTPGQGLQFLFEYFSETQRNKGNFPGRFSGRQFSNSRSEMNVSTLELGDSALYLCASSFDEKLFFGSGTQLSVL.

This clonotype was picked up a small number of times. One end of the junction is discordant with germline, which a read error may explain. The gene calls are TRBV4-3 and TRBJ2-5; 12 positions agree with TRBD2. Germline V gene lookup returns CDR1 LGHNA and CDR2 YSLEER. The CDR3 has 16 amino acids. CDR3 amino acids: CASSKELAGGQETQYF. The CDR3 DNA sequence: TGCGCCAGCAGCAAAGAACTAGCGGGGGGCCAAGAGACCCAGTACTTC.

This clonotype was detected ten times or more. The chain employs TRBV6-5 and TRBJ1-5; 7 positions agree with TRBD1. Germline V gives CDR1 MNHEY, CDR2 SVGAGI. The V and J ends lost 5 bases and 3 bases, in that order; junction bases with no gene match: 7. This CDR3 region has 15 residues. CDR3 sequence: CASSDRDSPNQPQHF. CDR3 DNA sequence: TGTGCCAGCAGTGACCGGGACAGCCCCAATCAGCCCCAGCATTTT.

This clonotype was observed a handful of times. This chain joins TRBV29-1 and TRBJ1-2; D remains ambiguous. The germline gives CDR1 SQVTM, CDR2 ANQGSEA. This CDR3 has 11 residues. The V gene lost 0 bases and the J gene lost 10 bases, with 9 bases spanning the gap. In DNA, the CDR3 is TGCAGCGTTGAAGACCAAACGCCCTACACCTTC. Translating it yields CSVEDQTPYTF.

This clonotype has ten or more counts. V usage is TRBV19 and J usage is TRBJ1-2; D ambiguous. The CDR3 covers 13 residues. The germline V gene has CDR1 LNHDA and CDR2 SQIVND (reference sequence). V gave up 0 bases and J gave up 2 bases, with 4 bases separating them. The CDR3 spells CASSIDSNYGYTF. The DNA of the CDR3 is TGTGCCAGTAGTATAGACAGCAACTATGGCTACACCTTC.

The CDR3 DNA reads TGTGCCAGCAGTTACCGGGGGGAGCAGTACTTC. Encoded protein: CASSYRGEQYF. The chain uses TRBV6-2 or TRBV6-3 and TRBJ2-7; D perhaps matches TRBD2 (6 bases). The CDR3 is 11 residues long. Germline loops: CDR1 MNHEY, CDR2 SVGEGT. Trimming took off 2 bases at V and 7 bases at J, with 6 bases between the two ends.

The sample holds many counts of this clonotype. The CDR3 bases are TGTGCCAGCTCACCCAAGGTCACAGATACGCAGTATTTT. Translation: CASSPKVTDTQYF. The rearrangement uses TRBV18 and TRBJ2-3; D uncertain. V was clipped by 3 bases and J by 2 bases, with 6 bases between them. Germline loops: CDR1 KGHSH, CDR2 LQKENI. This CDR3 contains 13 residues.

This clonotype showed up many times. This chain connects TRBV5-1 to TRBJ1-2; D gene uncertain. Germline CDR1 is SGHRS and CDR2 is YFSETQ. Trimming left V 6 bases short and J 4 bases short, with 13 bases between. The CDR3 totals 13 residues. The CDR3 sequence: CASTKEDIYGYTF. The DNA for the CDR3 is TGCGCCAGCACCAAGGAGGATATCTATGGCTACACCTTC.

This clonotype was counted many times. The chain uses TRBV20-1 and TRBJ2-7, with a weak D call TRBD1 (5 bases). The germline V gene encodes CDR1 DFQATT and CDR2 SNEGSKA (reference sequence). Trimming took 1 base from V and 3 from J, leaving 7 bases between them. The CDR3 contains 12 residues. The CDR3 region has the DNA TGCAGTGCTAGAGGACAGAACTACGAGCAGTACTTC. Its translation is CSARGQNYEQYF.

The V gene is TRBV5-6, the J gene TRBJ2-5, with TRBD2 matching 7 bases. The CDR3 length is 12 residues. Per the germline V gene, CDR1 is SGHDT and CDR2 is YYEEEE. Trimming removed 3 bases from V and 5 bases from J; junction bases left unmatched: 1. CDR3 bases: TGTGCCAGCAGCTGGGAGGGGGAGACCCAGTACTTC. Its protein product is CASSWEGETQYF.

At least ten counts were recorded for this clonotype. The chain has TRBV4-1 and TRBJ2-4, with 9 bases matching TRBD1. V shed 0 bases and J 2 bases; nucleotides not matched to a gene: 11. The CDR3 runs to 19 residues. Looked up from germline, CDR1 is MGHRA and CDR2 is YSYEKL. CDR3 nucleotides: TGCGCCAGCAGCCAAGATCCCACAGGGGGCATGATAACCAAAAACATTCAGTACTTC. Its translation is CASSQDPTGGMITKNIQYF.

This clonotype came up a few times. The chain's CDR3 is CASSINGPGGYTF. CDR3 in DNA: TGTGCCAGTAGTATAAACGGCCCTGGGGGCTACACCTTC. The chain uses TRBV19 and TRBJ1-2; D is unresolved. The CDR3 loop spans 13 amino acids. The V end lost 2 bases, the J end lost 8 bases, and 12 bases lay between the germline ends. CDR1 is LNHDA and CDR2 is SQIVND in the germline V gene (reference sequence).

This clonotype has ten or more counts. CDR3 sequence reads: CASSLGGLEQYF. DNA for the CDR3: TGTGCCAGCAGTTTAGGGGGACTCGAGCAGTACTTC. The chain combines TRBV12-3 or TRBV12-4 with TRBJ2-7, with D possibly matching TRBD2 (6 bases). The V and J ends lost 1 base and 6 bases respectively, with 7 bases between them. CDR3 length: 12 residues.

This clonotype was counted at least ten times. The gene calls are TRBV6-6 and TRBJ2-1, with a tentative D call TRBD2 (6 bases). The germline V and J ends were trimmed by 6 bases and 5 bases, with 14 bases remaining between them. Germline V lookup: CDR1 MNHNY, CDR2 SVGAGI (reference sequence). The CDR3 sequence is 14 residues long. CDR3 DNA: TGTGCCAGCAGGCCACTCGGGAGCCACAATGAGCAGTTCTTC. This gives the protein CASRPLGSHNEQFF.

This clonotype was seen repeatedly, ten times or more. The chain employs TRBV7-2 and TRBJ2-7; possible D gene TRBD2, 6 bases. CDR1 and CDR2 (germline): SGHTA, FQGNSA. The ends were cut back, 0 bases at V and 2 bases at J, with 8 bases in the middle. The CDR3 length is 14 residues. CDR3 DNA: TGTGCCAGCAGCTTAGCCTCGGGAGCCTACGAGCAGTACTTC. Its protein is CASSLASGAYEQYF.

The chain couples TRBV19 to TRBJ2-7; 8 nucleotides align to TRBD2. V shed 4 bases and J 3 bases; nucleotides not matched to a gene: 5. The CDR3 runs to 14 residues. Germline CDR1 and CDR2: LNHDA and SQIVND (reference sequence). The CDR3 protein is CASSTREGGYEQYF. DNA of the CDR3: TGTGCCAGTAGTACCCGGGAGGGGGGCTACGAGCAGTACTTC. Full variable domain (remainder filled in from reference TRBV19 and TRBJ2-7): DGGITQSPKYLFRKEGQNVTLSCEQNLNHDAMYWYRQDPGQGLRLIYYSQIVNDFQKGDIAEGYSVSREKKESFPLTVTSAQKNPTAFYLCASSTREGGYEQYFGPGTRLTVT.

This chain uses TRBV29-1 with TRBJ2-7; D is tentatively TRBD1 or TRBD2 (5 bases each). Germline loops: CDR1 SQVTM, CDR2 ANQGSEA. Between the trimmed V and J ends, which lost 3 bases and 5 bases, there was a span of 8 bases. The CDR3 loop spans 11 amino acids. CDR3 nucleotide sequence: TGCAGCGTTGATAGGGGACACGAGCAGTACTTC. Translation: CSVDRGHEQYF.